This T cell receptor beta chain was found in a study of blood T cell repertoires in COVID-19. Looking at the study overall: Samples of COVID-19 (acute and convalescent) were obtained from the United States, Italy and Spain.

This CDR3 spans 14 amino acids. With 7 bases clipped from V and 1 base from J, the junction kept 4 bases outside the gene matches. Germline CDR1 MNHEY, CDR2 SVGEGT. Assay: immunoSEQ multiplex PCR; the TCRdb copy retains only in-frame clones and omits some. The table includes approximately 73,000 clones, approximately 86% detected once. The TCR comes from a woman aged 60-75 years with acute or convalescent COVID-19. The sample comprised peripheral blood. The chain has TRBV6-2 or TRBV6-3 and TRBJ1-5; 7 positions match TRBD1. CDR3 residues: CASTPTGSNQPQHF. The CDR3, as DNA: TGTGCCAGCACCCCGACAGGGAGCAATCAGCCCCAGCATTTT.